This T cell receptor (beta chain) was documented in a study of early T cells in non-severe SARS-CoV-2 infection. This clonotype was seen ten or more times. TCRdb passed the 5' RACE reads through MiXCR, listing each CDR3 protein once. The data hold more than 55,000 distinct CDR3 sequences, with roughly an eighth observed a single time. Trimming stripped 6 bases from V and 1 base from J, with 21 bases between. From germline, CDR1 is DFQATT and CDR2 SNEGSKA (reference sequence). CDR3 size: 16 residues. This clonotype was obtained from an adult who was a healthcare worker with PCR-confirmed SARS-CoV-2 infection or an uninfected control (not recorded which). What was sequenced was whole blood. This sequence joins TRBV20-1 and TRBJ1-2, with a possible D match to TRBD1 (6 bases). CDR3 sequence (DNA): TGCAGTGCCCCAACTACAACAGGGATGTTTAACTATGGCTACACCTTC. Its protein is CSAPTTTGMFNYGYTF.